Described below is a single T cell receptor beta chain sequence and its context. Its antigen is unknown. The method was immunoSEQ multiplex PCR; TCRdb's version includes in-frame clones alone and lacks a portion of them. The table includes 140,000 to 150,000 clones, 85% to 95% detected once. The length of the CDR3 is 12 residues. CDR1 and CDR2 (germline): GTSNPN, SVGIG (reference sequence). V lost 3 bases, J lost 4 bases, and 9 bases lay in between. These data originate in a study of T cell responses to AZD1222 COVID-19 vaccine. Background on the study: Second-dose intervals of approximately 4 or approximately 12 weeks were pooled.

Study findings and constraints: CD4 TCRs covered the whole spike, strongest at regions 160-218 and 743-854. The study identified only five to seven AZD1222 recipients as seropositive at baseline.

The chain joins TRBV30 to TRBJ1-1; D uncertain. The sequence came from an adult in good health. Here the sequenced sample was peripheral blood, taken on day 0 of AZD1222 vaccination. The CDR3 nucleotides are TGTGCCTGGAGCCGAAGACCCACTGAAGCTTTCTTT. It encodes CAWSRRPTEAFF.